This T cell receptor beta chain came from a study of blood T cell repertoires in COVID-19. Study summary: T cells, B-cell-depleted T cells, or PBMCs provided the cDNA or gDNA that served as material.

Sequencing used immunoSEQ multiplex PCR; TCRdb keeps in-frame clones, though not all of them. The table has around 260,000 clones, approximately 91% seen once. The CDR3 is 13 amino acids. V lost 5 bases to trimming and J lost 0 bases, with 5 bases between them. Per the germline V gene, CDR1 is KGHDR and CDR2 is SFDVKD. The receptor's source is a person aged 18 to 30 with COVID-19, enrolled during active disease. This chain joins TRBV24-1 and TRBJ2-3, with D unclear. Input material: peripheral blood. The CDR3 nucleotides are TGTGCCACCAGTGGAGGAAGCACAGATACGCAGTATTTT. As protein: CATSGGSTDTQYF.